These 20 T cell receptor beta chains share one sample of origin, sequenced in a study of cytomegalovirus exposure and HLA in healthy donors. Primers included in the PCR were 60 Vbeta and 13 Jbeta primers. Assay used: immunoSEQ multiplex PCR; TCRdb lists only in-frame clones, some missing. The sample yields fewer than 250,000 clones, over 80% seen once. The sample comprised PBMCs. Receptors originate from a man in his forties in good health and CMV-seropositive.

The rearrangement uses TRBV30 and TRBJ2-3; D is ambiguous. The germline V and J ends were trimmed by 1 base and 9 bases, with 11 bases remaining between them. The CDR3 is 12 residues long. CDR1 is GTSNPN, CDR2 SVGIG, per germline (reference sequence). In DNA, the CDR3 is TGTGCCTGGAGTGGAGTCTACCTAACGCAGTATTTT. Translated, it gives CAWSGVYLTQYF.

With respect to this clone: Relative to the germline gene, one junction end is altered; a read error may explain this. The chain carries TRBV7-9 and TRBJ1-5; 7 bases match TRBD1. This CDR3 contains 13 residues. Germline V gene lookup returns CDR1 SEHNR and CDR2 FQNEAQ (reference sequence). The CDR3 DNA follows: TGTTCCAGCAGCCGGGACAGTTACCAGCCCCAGCATTTT. Translating gives CSSSRDSYQPQHF.

This sequence joins TRBV28 and TRBJ2-2; TRBD1 matches 9 bases. After removal of 7 bases from V and 2 bases from J, the junction contained 5 bases not matched to a gene. Germline CDR1 and CDR2: MDHEN and SYDVKM. The CDR3 runs to 15 residues. The CDR3 coding sequence is TGTGCCAGCATCGGGACAGGGCCCAACACCGGGGAGCTGTTTTTT. It is translated as CASIGTGPNTGELFF.

The chain carries TRBV5-1 and TRBJ2-7; TRBD1 agrees at 7 bases. The V segment lost 4 bases and the J segment 6 bases; nucleotides outside the gene matches: 4. The CDR3 loop spans 12 amino acids. Germline loops: CDR1 SGHRS, CDR2 YFSETQ. CDR3 nucleotides: TGCGCCAGCAGCCCGACAGGGACCGAGCAGTACGTC. Protein product: CASSPTGTEQYV.

Remarks on this clone: A junction end diverges from the germline sequence, so it may reflect a read error. The V and J genes are TRBV6-5 and TRBJ2-1; 11 nucleotides line up with TRBD2. The CDR3 sequence is 16 residues long. The V gene's germline CDR1 is MNHEY and CDR2 SVGAGI. DNA for the CDR3: TGTGCCAGCACTTACCGACTAGCGGGGTCCTACAATGAGCAGTTCTTC. The encoded protein is CASTYRLAGSYNEQFF.

This clone has more than one count but fewer than ten. The rearrangement joins TRBV30 to TRBJ2-5, with D possibly TRBD1 on 5 matching bases. CDR1 GTSNPN and CDR2 SVGIG come from the germline V gene (reference sequence). V was pared by 4 bases and J by 6 bases, with 9 bases between. The CDR3 length is 11 residues. The CDR3 DNA reads TGTGCCTGGAAGGGGTTGAAGACCCAGTACTTC. It encodes CAWKGLKTQYF.

This chain connects TRBV6-5 to TRBJ1-4, with a tentative D call TRBD1 (5 bases). Germline CDR1 is MNHEY and CDR2 is SVGAGI. The CDR3 runs to 15 residues. V was shortened by 6 bases and J by 1 base, with 12 bases between the two germline ends. CDR3 region: CASSRGGLTNEKLFF. CDR3 sequence (DNA): TGTGCCAGCAGCCGGGGGGGGTTAACTAATGAAAAACTGTTTTTT.

The chain's CDR3 is CASSWGQVMNTEAFF. In nucleotides, the CDR3 is TGTGCCAGCAGTTGGGGACAGGTCATGAACACTGAAGCTTTCTTT. The chain links TRBV28 to TRBJ1-1; 8 bases align to TRBD1. CDR1 is MDHEN, CDR2 SYDVKM, per germline. Trimming cost V 4 bases and J 0 bases; bases outside gene matches: 4. CDR3 size: 15 residues.

The V and J genes are TRBV9 and TRBJ2-7; D is uncertain. Germline loops: CDR1 SGDLS, CDR2 YYNGEE. The CDR3 has 14 residues. Trimming shortened V by 0 bases and J by 1 base, and 8 bases separated the two germline ends. CDR3 region: CASSVDGPSYEQYF. In DNA form, the CDR3 reads TGTGCCAGCAGCGTAGATGGGCCATCCTACGAGCAGTACTTC.

The chain employs TRBV12-2 and TRBJ2-7; the table assigns TRBD2, which was not confirmed against the DNA. TRBV12-2 is labeled a pseudogene. The CDR3 totals 15 residues. CDR3 sequence (DNA): TGTGCAAGTCGCACCCGAGAGGACCCCGTCGGGGAGCAGTACGTC. It encodes CASRTREDPVGEQYV.

J is TRBJ2-1 and V is TRBV5-4, with D perhaps matching TRBD2 (5 bases). Trimming took off 4 bases at V and 6 bases at J, with 14 bases between the two ends. This CDR3 is built from 14 residues. In germline, CDR1 is SGHNT, CDR2 YYREEE (reference sequence). The CDR3 coding sequence is TGTGCCAGCAGCCCCGGGGTAGCCCCCAATGAGCAGTTCTTC. The encoded protein is CASSPGVAPNEQFF.

The chain uses TRBV30 and TRBJ1-1; 8 positions match TRBD1. CDR3 length: 15 residues. CDR1 GTSNPN and CDR2 SVGIG come from the germline V gene (reference sequence). Trimming took 0 bases from V and 4 from J; bases not matched to a gene: 7. The CDR3 is CAWSVGRQGRTEAFF. CDR3 DNA sequence: TGTGCCTGGAGTGTAGGGAGACAGGGGCGCACTGAAGCTTTCTTT.

The chain carries TRBV19 and TRBJ2-5, with TRBD2 identical over 13 bases. V gave up 4 bases and J gave up 2 bases; unmatched junction bases: 1. Germline V lookup: CDR1 LNHDA, CDR2 SQIVND (reference sequence). The CDR3 length is 15 residues. CDR3 nucleotides: TGTGCCAGTAGTACGGGACTAGCGGGACAAGAGACCCAGTACTTC. Encoded protein: CASSTGLAGQETQYF. The entire variable domain, with the rest obtained from reference TRBV19 and TRBJ2-5, is as follows: DGGITQSPKYLFRKEGQNVTLSCEQNLNHDAMYWYRQDPGQGLRLIYYSQIVNDFQKGDIAEGYSVSREKKESFPLTVTSAQKNPTAFYLCASSTGLAGQETQYFGPGTRLLVL.

This clone was seen a few times. The rearrangement uses TRBV9 and TRBJ1-1, with 10 bases fitting TRBD1. The V gene's germline CDR1 is SGDLS and CDR2 YYNGEE. The CDR3 totals 16 residues. The trim removed 4 bases at V and 4 bases at J, leaving 10 bases unmatched. For the CDR3, the DNA is TGTGCCAGCAGCCTGACGACAGGGGGCTCCGGCACTGAAGCTTTCTTT. It translates to CASSLTTGGSGTEAFF. Full variable domain (rest looked up from reference TRBV9 and TRBJ1-1): DSGVTQTPKHLITATGQRVTLRCSPRSGDLSVYWYQQSLDQGLQFLIQYYNGEERAKGNILERFSAQQFPDLHSELNLSSLELGDSALYFCASSLTTGGSGTEAFFGQGTRLTVV.

The chain recombines TRBV2 with TRBJ2-7; D perhaps matches TRBD2 (6 bases). The CDR3 totals 15 residues. Trimming pared 2 bases from V and 2 bases from J, leaving 13 bases between. The germline V gene encodes CDR1 SNHLY and CDR2 FYNNEI. Here the CDR3 DNA reads TGTGCCAGCAGTGAACTAGCGAAGAAGCCCTACGAGCAGTACGTC. It codes for CASSELAKKPYEQYV.

The chain is built from TRBV7-2 and TRBJ2-1, with D perhaps matching TRBD2 (7 bases). The CDR3 has 17 residues. Germline values: CDR1 SGHTA, CDR2 FQGNSA. V lost 3 bases to trimming and J lost 11 bases, with 26 bases between them. CDR3 amino acids: CASSFNLGGAGNMKQFF. As DNA, the CDR3 is TGTGCCAGCAGCTTTAACTTGGGGGGGGCTGGAAACATGAAGCAGTTCTTC. Filled out from reference TRBV7-2 and TRBJ2-1, the complete variable domain reads GAGVSQSPSNKVTEKGKDVELRCDPISGHTALYWYRQSLGQGLEFLIYFQGNSAPDKSGLPSDRFSAERTGGSVSTLTIQRTQQEDSAVYLCASSFNLGGAGNMKQFFGPGTRLTVL.

This chain joins TRBV6-1 and TRBJ1-2, with D perhaps matching TRBD1 (6 bases). Trimming stripped 5 bases from V and 6 bases from J, with 19 bases between. Germline V gives CDR1 MNHNS, CDR2 SASEGT. The CDR3 has 15 residues. The CDR3 here is CASSPTTRGGDGYTF. CDR3 sequence (DNA): TGTGCCAGCAGTCCTACTACTCGGGGGGGCGATGGCTACACCTTC.

This clone occurred a few times. V usage is TRBV5-4 and J usage is TRBJ2-4; TRBD1 aligns across 7 bases. The germline CDR1 and CDR2 sequences are SGHNT and YYREEE (reference sequence). V lost 5 bases, J lost 1 base, and 6 bases stayed unmatched. This CDR3 has 15 residues. CDR3 residues: CASSTGDGAKNIQYF. The CDR3 DNA is TGTGCCAGCAGTACAGGGGACGGGGCCAAAAACATTCAGTACTTC.

This clone was seen once. This chain joins TRBV5-1 and TRBJ1-1; 11 bases line up with TRBD1. V gave up 4 bases and J gave up 5 bases; unmatched junction bases: 7. In germline, CDR1 is SGHRS, CDR2 YFSETQ. The CDR3 runs to 15 residues. The CDR3 DNA is TGCGCCAGCAGCACAATCGGGACAGGGGGAACTGAAGCTTTCTTT. Its protein product is CASSTIGTGGTEAFF. The full variable domain, in which reference TRBV5-1 and TRBJ1-1 provide the parts outside the CDR3, is KAGVTQTPRYLIKTRGQQVTLSCSPISGHRSVSWYQQTPGQGLQFLFEYFSETQRNKGNFPGRFSGRQFSNSRSEMNVSTLELGDSALYLCASSTIGTGGTEAFFGQGTRLTVV.

The CDR3 region has the DNA TGTGCCAGCAGTGTGGAGGGAACTGGAAACACCATATATTTT. Encoded protein: CASSVEGTGNTIYF. This chain connects TRBV2 to TRBJ1-3; D is unresolved. With 4 bases removed from V and 2 bases from J, the gap between germline ends came to 9 bases. Germline CDR1 reads SNHLY; CDR2 reads FYNNEI. There are 14 residues in the CDR3.